This T cell receptor (beta chain) derives from a study of molecular identifiers for immune sequencing clone quantification. Trimming at V came to 1 base and at J to 7 bases, leaving 9 bases not matched to a gene. CDR1 is MNHEY, CDR2 SVGEGT, per germline. The CDR3 has 18 residues. This clonotype was seen repeatedly, ten times or more. TCRdb independently ran MiXCR on the PCR reads; one entry per CDR3 protein. The sample records over 550,000 distinct CDR3 sequences, about 25% being singletons. Sorted naive CD8 T cells, about 20,000 to 1,100,000, were sequenced from 10%, 30% or 50% RNA. V is TRBV6-2 or TRBV6-3 and J is TRBJ2-2; 13 bases match TRBD2. The TCR was taken from a human donor in good health. Some libraries in this study had Jurkat cell RNA spiked in. Source material: naive CD8+ T cells from blood, with Jurkat cell RNA spiked in. Subset reported: FACS-sorted CD8+CD4-CCR7+CD45RA+ naive T cells. Written as DNA, the CDR3 is TGTGCCAGCAGTTACTTCGGACTAGCGGGAGAGGGGATCGGGGAGCTGTTTTTT. It is translated as CASSYFGLAGEGIGELFF.